The clone carrying this T cell receptor (beta chain) occurred a few times. Its antigen is unknown. V lost 7 bases and J 6 bases, leaving 17 bases between the germline ends. The CDR3 totals 14 residues. Primers used in a second PCR of about 6 to 11 cycles were a sample-barcoded 5' primer and a J-beta primer mix. MiXCR was run by TCRdb on the 5' RACE reads, yielding one entry per CDR3 protein. The sample has some 1.7 million distinct CDR3 sequences, roughly 27% seen once; the top ten hold roughly 8%. The data stem from a study of blood T cells in healthy people across ages. Study observations and caveats: More naive CD4+ cells and higher diversity marked long-lived donors relative to aged donors.

It was approximately 9 milliliters of peripheral blood that were drawn from each donor. The chain has TRBV12-3 or TRBV12-4 and TRBJ2-3; weak D call: TRBD2 (5 bases). The clonotype originates from a woman aged 30 to 39 in good health. Sequencing was carried out using blood. Here the CDR3 reads CASITTGSSDTQYF. CDR3 sequence (DNA): TGTGCCAGCATCACGACGGGGAGTTCGGATACGCAGTATTTT.